This T cell receptor beta chain stems from a study of blood T cell repertoires in COVID-19. Sequencing was performed with immunoSEQ multiplex PCR; in TCRdb, only in-frame clones are kept and a portion is missing. The table lists about 330,000 clones, 83% of them singletons. Per germline, CDR1 LNHDA and CDR2 SQIVND (reference sequence). The V segment lost 9 bases and the J segment 6 bases; nucleotides outside the gene matches: 8. This CDR3 spans 13 amino acids. This chain connects TRBV19 to TRBJ1-5, with 7 bases matching TRBD1. Sequenced material: peripheral blood. This TCR was sampled from a woman in her forties or fifties with acute or convalescent COVID-19. CDR3 sequence reads: CASHDRVGQPQHF. CDR3 bases: TGTGCCAGCCACGACAGGGTGGGTCAGCCCCAGCATTTT.